This T cell receptor beta chain was profiled in a study of cytomegalovirus exposure and HLA in healthy donors. CDR3 size: 15 residues. The V gene end was trimmed by 5 bases and the J gene end by 5 bases; junction bases not matched to a gene: 8. Germline CDR1 and CDR2: SGHTS and YDEGEE. PCR primers comprised 60 Vbeta and 13 Jbeta primers. The assay was immunoSEQ multiplex PCR, and TCRdb's table has in-frame clones only and misses some. Of fewer than 80,000 clones in the sample, roughly 74% were seen once. This TCR was recovered from a woman aged 55-70 years in good health and CMV-seropositive. Sample: PBMCs. The chain carries TRBV5-8 and TRBJ2-5; 11 positions agree with TRBD1. CDR3 nucleotides: TGTGCCAGCAGTTACGGACAGGGGGCGCGGGAGACCCAGTACTTC. Translation gives CASSYGQGARETQYF.